Shown below are 32 T cell receptor beta chains from a single sample sequenced in a study of shared clonotypes between healthy human individuals. In the naive CD8 group, cells lacked CD45RO and were positively selected for CCR7, so terminally differentiated effector memory CD45RA+ cells were left out. Using immunoSEQ multiplex PCR, the repertoire was profiled, and TCRdb retains in-frame clones only, with some absent. The repertoire holds hundreds of thousands of clones, around 95% seen once, with 0.095% to 0.14% in the top ten. Sequencing was carried out using naive CD8+ T cells sorted from blood. These receptors were taken from a woman between 25 and 40 years old in good health.

CDR3 sequence (DNA): TGTGCCAGCAGTGAAGGCCCTTTCATGAACACTGAAGCTTTCTTT. Its protein product is CASSEGPFMNTEAFF. The V call is TRBV6-1, the J call TRBJ1-1; the D is unclear. V lost 1 base and J lost 0, with 9 bases in between. CDR1 and CDR2 from the germline V gene are MNHNS and SASEGT. This CDR3 comprises 15 residues.

The J gene is TRBJ2-1, the V gene TRBV27; the D gene is possibly TRBD2 (5 bases). This CDR3 contains 14 residues. Trimming removed 3 bases at V and 12 bases at J, with 18 bases between. Germline CDR1 is MNHEY and CDR2 is SMNVEV (reference sequence). The CDR3 loop is CASSFGVARDRQFF. CDR3 DNA: TGTGCCAGCAGTTTCGGGGTAGCCAGAGATCGGCAGTTCTTC.

The CDR3 DNA is TGTGCCAGCAGCCTCGGGACATTCGGAAATGAAAAACTGTTTTTT. This encodes CASSLGTFGNEKLFF. The J gene is TRBJ1-4, the V gene TRBV27, with D maybe TRBD1 (6 bases). Germline V gives CDR1 MNHEY, CDR2 SMNVEV (reference sequence). The CDR3 has 15 amino acids. With 6 bases removed from V and 5 bases from J, the gap between germline ends came to 16 bases.

J is TRBJ1-2 and V is TRBV7-9, with 7 positions matching TRBD1. CDR3 length: 16 amino acids. Looked up from germline, CDR1 is SEHNR and CDR2 is FQNEAQ (reference sequence). Losses at the gene ends were 3 bases for V and 0 bases for J; bases not matched to a gene: 7. CDR3 DNA sequence: TGTGCCAGCAGCTTTGGGGGGACAGTTTCTAACTATGGCTACACCTTC. Translated: CASSFGGTVSNYGYTF.

The chain joins TRBV9 to TRBJ2-1; 10 bases agree with TRBD2. The CDR3 totals 14 residues. The ends lost 0 bases at V and 9 bases at J; junction bases unmatched: 3. Germline CDR1 reads SGDLS; CDR2 reads YYNGEE. CDR3 nucleotides: TGTGCCAGCAGCGTAGGAATAGCGGGAGGTGAGCAGTTCTTC. Its translation: CASSVGIAGGEQFF.

This clone was observed once. The chain couples TRBV28 to TRBJ2-4, with 7 nucleotides matching TRBD2. The CDR3 is 15 residues long. Germline V gives CDR1 MDHEN, CDR2 SYDVKM. V shed 6 bases and J 0 bases; nucleotides not matched to a gene: 5. Here the CDR3 DNA reads TGTGCCAGCAGCCTAATAGCGGGAGCCAAAAACATTCAGTACTTC. It specifies CASSLIAGAKNIQYF.

The chain uses TRBV9 and TRBJ2-1; the match to TRBD2 covers 10 bases. The CDR3 extends over 16 amino acids. V lost 4 bases to trimming and J lost 1 base; unmatched junction nucleotides: 5. Germline V gene data show CDR1 as SGDLS and CDR2 as YYNGEE. Here the CDR3 DNA reads TGTGCCAGCAGCTCGTCTAGCGGGAGATCCTACAATGAGCAGTTCTTC. This gives the protein CASSSSSGRSYNEQFF.

The chain is built from TRBV5-8 and TRBJ2-3, with 8 bases aligning to TRBD2. The V gene's germline CDR1 is SGHTS and CDR2 YDEGEE. Trimming removed 2 bases from V and 0 bases from J; junction bases left unmatched: 11. This CDR3 region has 18 residues. The CDR3 DNA reads TGTGCCAGCAGCTTTCTACTAGCGGAGGCAACTAGCACAGATACGCAGTATTTT. Its protein product is CASSFLLAEATSTDTQYF.

DNA for the CDR3: TGTGCCATCAGACCCTCTGATTACAGGGTTAAGTCCGGGGAGCTGTTTTTT. Protein product: CAIRPSDYRVKSGELFF. The chain has TRBV10-3 and TRBJ2-2; a possible D gene is TRBD1 (6 bases). V shed 6 bases and J shed 6 bases, with 23 bases lying between them. The CDR3 sequence is 17 residues long. Germline V gene data show CDR1 as ENHRY and CDR2 as SYGVKD.

This clone appeared a few times. The chain is built from TRBV25-1 and TRBJ2-7, with TRBD1 matching over 7 bases. V was pared by 4 bases and J by 3 bases, with 6 bases of the junction left unmatched. The CDR3 has 14 amino acids. CDR1 and CDR2 (germline): MGHDK, SYGVNS. The CDR3 DNA sequence: TGTGCCAGCAGTGGAGGGACAGCCTACTACGAGCAGTACTTC. Translated, it gives CASSGGTAYYEQYF.

The chain uses TRBV19 and TRBJ2-3; tentatively, D is TRBD2 (5 bases). Germline values: CDR1 LNHDA, CDR2 SQIVND (reference sequence). The V and J ends lost 4 bases and 1 base respectively, with 9 bases between them. This CDR3 spans 14 amino acids. The CDR3 here is CASSTTAGTDTQYF. The CDR3 region has the DNA TGTGCCAGTAGTACTACAGCGGGCACAGATACGCAGTATTTT.

The gene calls are TRBV28 and TRBJ2-2, with 10 bases lining up with TRBD2. This CDR3 is 15 amino acids long. Trimming removed 3 bases from V and 7 bases from J; junction bases left unmatched: 5. The V gene's germline CDR1 is MDHEN and CDR2 SYDVKM. The CDR3 protein is CASSFGLAGVGELFF. In DNA, the CDR3 is TGTGCCAGCAGTTTTGGGCTAGCGGGAGTCGGGGAGCTGTTTTTT.

This clone was recorded once. The chain couples TRBV5-5 to TRBJ1-4; D gene unclear. The CDR3 extends over 13 amino acids. Germline assignment: CDR1 SGHKS and CDR2 YYEKEE (reference sequence). The ends were cut back, 0 bases at V and 11 bases at J, with 11 bases in the middle. This chain's CDR3 is CASSLVPDRKLFF. The DNA for the CDR3 is TGTGCCAGCAGCTTGGTCCCGGATCGGAAACTGTTTTTT. Full variable domain (outside the CDR3, taken from reference TRBV5-5 and TRBJ1-4): DAGVTQSPTHLIKTRGQQVTLRCSPISGHKSVSWYQQVLGQGPQFIFQYYEKEERGRGNFPDRFSARQFPNYSSELNVNALLLGDSALYLCASSLVPDRKLFFGSGTQLSVL.

The gene calls are TRBV9 and TRBJ1-1; no clear D. The germline V gene has CDR1 SGDLS and CDR2 YYNGEE. This CDR3 region has 14 residues. V was clipped by 0 bases and J by 8 bases, with 14 bases between them. CDR3 nucleotides: TGTGCCAGCAGCGTAGGCCAAGGAGGCTACGAAGCTTTCTTT. Its protein product is CASSVGQGGYEAFF.

The chain combines TRBV28 with TRBJ2-7; 9 bases fit TRBD2. The CDR3 spans 14 residues. The V gene end was trimmed by 2 bases and the J gene end by 6 bases; junction bases not matched to a gene: 5. Germline CDR1 and CDR2: MDHEN and SYDVKM. The DNA of the CDR3 is TGTGCCAGCAGTTTAGTTAGCGGGAGAAGCGAGCAGTACTTC. Amino acids: CASSLVSGRSEQYF.

The rearrangement links TRBV5-6 to TRBJ2-7; 8 bases are a match to TRBD1. V lost 4 bases and J lost 0; bases outside the gene matches: 6. The CDR3 runs 15 residues. CDR1 is SGHDT and CDR2 is YYEEEE in the germline V gene. In nucleotides, the CDR3 is TGTGCCAGCAGCGCCCGACAGGGGCACTCCTACGAGCAGTACTTC. Its protein is CASSARQGHSYEQYF.

In this sample, this clone turned up once. The same CDR3 also results from other DNA sequences found in this sample. The chain couples TRBV27 to TRBJ1-1, with 8 bases that match TRBD1. V dropped 9 bases and J dropped 4; count of bases not matched to a gene: 4. This CDR3 is 12 amino acids long. CDR1 is MNHEY and CDR2 is SMNVEV in the germline V gene (reference sequence). The CDR3 protein is CASWTGRTEAFF. CDR3 bases: TGTGCCAGTTGGACAGGGCGCACTGAAGCTTTCTTT.

The chain is built from TRBV29-1 and TRBJ2-7; D gene uncertain. The CDR3 contains 13 residues. V gave up 4 bases and J gave up 0 bases, with 10 bases separating them. Germline V lookup: CDR1 SQVTM, CDR2 ANQGSEA. This CDR3 is CSVVQPSSYEQYF. The CDR3 region has the DNA TGCAGCGTTGTCCAGCCTTCCTCCTACGAGCAGTACTTC.

This clone was seen a single time. The chain is built from TRBV6-1 and TRBJ2-1; the D gene is possibly TRBD1 (6 bases). Germline CDR1 and CDR2: MNHNS and SASEGT. The V end was cut by 0 bases, the J end by 0 bases, with 12 bases between. This CDR3 region has 17 residues. In DNA form, the CDR3 reads TGTGCCAGCAGTGAAGCCCAAACAGGGTACTCCTACAATGAGCAGTTCTTC. Translated, it gives CASSEAQTGYSYNEQFF.

This rearrangement joins TRBV9 to TRBJ2-1; either TRBD1 or TRBD2 may fit D (5 bases each). Trimming stripped 4 bases from V and 0 bases from J, with 17 bases between. The CDR3 is 17 amino acids. CDR1 SGDLS and CDR2 YYNGEE come from the germline V gene. In nucleotides, the CDR3 is TGTGCCAGCAGCCCACAGCTTGGGGGTAGCTCCTACAATGAGCAGTTCTTC. It encodes CASSPQLGGSSYNEQFF.

This sequence joins TRBV27 and TRBJ2-5; possible D gene TRBD2, 5 bases. The J call is in doubt because the DNA end fits TRBJ2-7 better. The CDR3 spans 14 residues. Germline CDR1 is MNHEY and CDR2 is SMNVEV (reference sequence). CDR3 nucleotide sequence: TGTGCCAGCAGTTTAAGCGGCGAAGCCTACGAGCAGTACTTC. This gives the protein CASSLSGEAYEQYF.

The chain recombines TRBV28 with TRBJ1-1, with a weak D call TRBD1 (5 bases). Between the trimmed V and J ends, which lost 2 bases and 5 bases, there was a span of 12 bases. The CDR3 has 14 residues. The germline CDR1 and CDR2 sequences are MDHEN and SYDVKM. This CDR3 reads CASSLGAGRTEAFF. CDR3 DNA sequence: TGTGCCAGCAGTTTAGGTGCAGGGAGAACTGAAGCTTTCTTT.

The table lists this clone with a count of one. The CDR3 coding sequence is TGTGCCAGCAGTCCAAACAACTACGAGCAGTACTTC. It encodes CASSPNNYEQYF. V usage is TRBV27 and J usage is TRBJ2-7, with no clear D. V lost 5 bases to trimming and J lost 3 bases, with 8 bases between them. The CDR3 runs to 12 residues. Germline V gene sequence: CDR1 MNHEY, CDR2 SMNVEV (reference sequence).

This chain uses TRBV5-8 with TRBJ2-7; 10 bases line up with TRBD1. The V segment lost 1 base and the J segment 4 bases; nucleotides outside the gene matches: 11. The CDR3 sequence is 17 residues long. Germline CDR1 is SGHTS and CDR2 is YDEGEE. DNA of the CDR3: TGTGCCAGCAGCTTGACGAACCGGGACAGGGGCAGTTACGAGCAGTACTTC. Its translation is CASSLTNRDRGSYEQYF.

The chain joins TRBV6-1 to TRBJ2-3; D gene unclear. V lost 6 bases, J lost 2 bases, and 9 bases lay in between. CDR1 and CDR2 (germline): MNHNS, SASEGT. This CDR3 region has 13 residues. This chain's CDR3 is CASSLGVTDTQYF. The CDR3 nucleotides are TGTGCCAGCAGCCTAGGAGTCACAGATACGCAGTATTTT.

The V call is TRBV7-9, the J call TRBJ2-2; D uncertain. The V end was cut by 7 bases, the J end by 1 base, with 10 bases between. This CDR3 is built from 14 residues. Germline CDR1 and CDR2: SEHNR and FQNEAQ (reference sequence). CDR3 nucleotides: TGTGCCAGCAAGAGACAAATGAACACCGGGGAGCTGTTTTTT. Its protein product is CASKRQMNTGELFF. Using reference TRBV7-9 and TRBJ2-2 for the parts outside the CDR3, the full variable domain is DTGVSQNPRHKITKRGQNVTFRCDPISEHNRLYWYRQTLGQGPEFLTYFQNEAQLEKSRLLSDRFSAERPKGSFSTLEIQRTEQGDSAMYLCASKRQMNTGELFFGEGSRLTVL.

This clone was found once. The V call is TRBV4-2, the J call TRBJ2-7; 10 bases match TRBD2. This CDR3 is built from 17 residues. Germline V lookup: CDR1 LGHNA, CDR2 YNFKEQ. With 0 bases clipped from V and 7 bases from J, the junction kept 12 bases outside the gene matches. This chain's CDR3 is CASSQDGLAGAPWEQYF. The CDR3 DNA reads as TGTGCCAGCAGCCAAGATGGGCTAGCGGGAGCCCCCTGGGAGCAGTACTTC.

This rearrangement joins TRBV7-6 to TRBJ2-7, with 9 positions matching TRBD2. Germline V lookup: CDR1 SGHVS, CDR2 FNYEAQ. There are 15 residues in the CDR3. After removal of 2 bases from V and 5 bases from J, the junction contained 7 bases not matched to a gene. CDR3 nucleotides: TGTGCCAGCAGCTTATTAAGCGGGAGGATCCACGAGCAGTACTTC. Translated: CASSLLSGRIHEQYF.

This chain uses TRBV4-1 with TRBJ2-3; 8 positions match TRBD2. The CDR3 runs to 19 residues. The V gene's germline CDR1 is MGHRA and CDR2 YSYEKL. V lost 8 bases to trimming and J lost 0 bases; unmatched junction nucleotides: 19. The CDR3 DNA reads as TGCGCCAGCCTCCTAGAGGCCAGCGGGAGCCCCCCAAGCACAGATACGCAGTATTTT. Protein sequence: CASLLEASGSPPSTDTQYF.

This sequence joins TRBV28 and TRBJ2-7; possibly TRBD1 for D (6 bases). Trimming left V 6 bases short and J 6 bases short, with 9 bases between. The CDR3 is 11 residues long. Looked up from germline, CDR1 is MDHEN and CDR2 is SYDVKM. Here the CDR3 reads CASSRGREQYF. DNA for the CDR3: TGTGCCAGCAGCAGGGGTCGCGAGCAGTACTTC.

The J gene is TRBJ2-1, the V gene TRBV27, with no clear D. V was cut by 2 bases and J by 4 bases, with 9 bases left in between. Germline CDR1 MNHEY, CDR2 SMNVEV (reference sequence). CDR3 length: 14 amino acids. The DNA of the CDR3 is TGTGCCAGCAGTTTAGAAGGAACATACAATGAGCAGTTCTTC. It encodes CASSLEGTYNEQFF.

The chain uses TRBV28 and TRBJ2-5; TRBD2 matches at 8 bases. The CDR3 has 11 residues. V was clipped by 4 bases and J by 11 bases; unmatched bases: 3. The germline V gene encodes CDR1 MDHEN and CDR2 SYDVKM. CDR3 coding DNA: TGTGCCAGCAGTTCCGGGGGGGAGCAGTACTTC. Amino acids: CASSSGGEQYF.